This T cell receptor (beta chain) emerged from a study of monozygotic twins with inflammatory bowel disease. General observations from the study: Immunosuppressive treatments differing between patients may have added repertoire variability. Distinct T cell subtypes could not be told apart. The study found lower TCRbeta diversity (inverse Simpson) in IBD patients than in healthy co-twins.

TCRdb reanalyzed the 5' RACE reads and collapses them to one entry per CDR3 protein, without DNA. The repertoire table contains around 400,000 distinct CDR3 sequences. About this clonotype itself: The antigen remains undetermined.

Material: blood. This sequence originates from a human donor with ulcerative colitis or Crohn's disease, or a healthy co-twin of an affected twin (not recorded which).

CDR3 sequence: CASSLKGGRSYNEQFF. The genes are TRBV12-3 or TRBV12-4 and TRBJ2-1; TCRdb's D call, TRBD1, is unchecked because there is no DNA. This CDR3 spans 16 amino acids.